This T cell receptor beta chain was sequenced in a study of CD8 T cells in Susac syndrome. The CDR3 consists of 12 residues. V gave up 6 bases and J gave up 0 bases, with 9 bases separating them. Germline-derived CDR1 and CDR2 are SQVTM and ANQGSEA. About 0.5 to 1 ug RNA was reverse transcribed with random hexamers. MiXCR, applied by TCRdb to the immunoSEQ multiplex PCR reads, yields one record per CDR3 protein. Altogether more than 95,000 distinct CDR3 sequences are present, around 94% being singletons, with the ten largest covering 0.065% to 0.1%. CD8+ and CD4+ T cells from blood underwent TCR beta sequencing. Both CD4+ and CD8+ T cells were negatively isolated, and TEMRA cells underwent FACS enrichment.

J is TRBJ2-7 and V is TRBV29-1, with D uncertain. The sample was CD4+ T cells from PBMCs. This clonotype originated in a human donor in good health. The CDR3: CSVCDNSYEQYF. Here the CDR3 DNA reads TGCAGCGTATGCGACAACTCCTACGAGCAGTACTTC.